This TCR beta chain appears in the sequencing data of a study of blood T cells in healthy people across ages. Study-level background: Researchers report that template switching captured about one barcoded beta molecule per two T cells. Study observations and caveats: Lack of knowledge of donor CMV status possibly confounded expanded clonotype changes.

A remark on this clonotype: Its specificity is unknown.

Combining a sample-barcoded 5' primer with a J-beta primer mix, a second PCR ran for about 7 to 11 cycles. No fewer than 3 million CDR3-containing paired-end reads came from each sample. Each CDR3 protein is one row after TCRdb ran MiXCR on the 5' RACE reads. The data contain hundreds of thousands of distinct CDR3 sequences, more than 20% of them singletons. The TCR sequence derives from a man in his sixties or seventies in good health. The specimen sequenced was blood.

This chain's CDR3 is CASSYQGKGNQPQHF. The CDR3, as DNA: TGTGCCAGCAGTTATCAGGGGAAGGGCAATCAGCCCCAGCATTTT. The chain has TRBV6-2 or TRBV6-3 and TRBJ1-5, with a possible D match to TRBD1 (6 bases). Germline V gene sequence: CDR1 MNHEY, CDR2 SVGEGT. This CDR3 spans 15 amino acids. Trimming took off 3 bases at V and 2 bases at J, with 11 bases between the two ends.